These T cell receptor beta chains were read from a single sample in a study of blood T cell repertoires in COVID-19. Assay: immunoSEQ multiplex PCR; the TCRdb copy retains only in-frame clones and omits some. The sample includes more than 110,000 clones, just under 90% of them seen just once. Sequences were obtained from peripheral blood. These TCRs come from a woman aged 80 or over with acute or convalescent COVID-19. Each CDR3 is given with its conserved first and last residue. A D gene is named only where the DNA matches it firmly. Clone size, where shown, is once, few, many, or a class for clones that have expanded.

TRBV2,TRBJ1-4,.,TRBD1,CASSPGQGAHEKLFF,TGTGCCAGCAGTCCCGGGCAGGGGGCGCATGAAAAACTGTTTTTT
TRBV5-4,TRBJ2-2,.,.,CASSLGVGAATNTGELFF,TGTGCCAGCAGCTTGGGCGTGGGGGCGGCAACGAACACCGGGGAGCTGTTTTTT
TRBV27,TRBJ1-1,.,TRBD1,CASKPTGDHENTEAFF,TGTGCCAGCAAACCGACAGGGGATCATGAGAACACTGAAGCTTTCTTT
TRBV27,TRBJ1-1,once,.,CASSSLSLGTIAFF,TGTGCCAGCAGTTCGCTCTCTCTCGGGACTATCGCTTTCTTT
TRBV5-1,TRBJ1-1,.,.,CASRTQGMNTEAFF,TGCGCCAGCAGAACCCAGGGGATGAACACTGAAGCTTTCTTT
TRBV2,TRBJ2-7,.,.,CASSEGGSISEQYF,TGTGCCAGCAGTGAGGGAGGCTCAATTTCGGAGCAGTACTTC
TRBV12-5,TRBJ2-5,once,.,CASGLSETQYF,TGTGCTAGTGGTTTGTCGGAGACCCAGTACTTC
TRBV5-1,TRBJ2-2,.,TRBD2,CASSITAGIGPGELFF,TGCGCCAGCAGCATTACAGCGGGAATCGGACCCGGGGAGCTGTTTTTT
TRBV7-2,TRBJ1-5,.,TRBD1,CASSLERQGHQPQHF,TGTGCCAGCAGCTTAGAGAGACAGGGACACCAGCCCCAGCATTTT
TRBV5-5,TRBJ2-5,.,TRBD1,CASSLADRGETQYF,TGTGCCAGCAGCTTGGCCGACAGGGGAGAGACCCAGTACTTC
TRBV10-3,TRBJ1-4,.,TRBD1,CAISESAGGRGGEKLFF,TGTGCCATCAGTGAGTCGGCAGGGGGCCGCGGTGGTGAAAAACTGTTTTTT
TRBV7-9,TRBJ2-4,.,TRBD2,CASSFGVTSGSVAKNIQYF,TGTGCCAGCAGCTTTGGGGTAACTAGCGGGAGCGTAGCCAAAAACATTCAGTACTTC
TRBV7-9,TRBJ2-1,.,TRBD2,CASSWGLAGTFNEQFF,TGTGCCAGCAGCTGGGGACTAGCGGGGACCTTCAATGAGCAGTTCTTC
TRBV10-3,TRBJ1-1,.,.,CAIRGRENTEAFF,TGTGCCATCAGAGGCAGGGAGAACACTGAAGCTTTCTTT
TRBV7-9,TRBJ2-5,once,.,CASSLSPGRETQYF,TGTGCCAGCAGCTTATCTCCAGGGAGGGAGACCCAGTACTTC
TRBV6-6,TRBJ1-3,.,.,CASSYSTRGSGNTIYF,TGTGCCAGCAGTTACTCGACCCGGGGATCTGGAAACACCATATATTTT
TRBV19,TRBJ1-2,.,.,CASSISNRLGYTF,TGTGCCAGTAGTATCTCAAACAGGTTGGGCTACACCTTC
TRBV28,TRBJ2-2,.,.,CASSPRTGRGFF,TGTGCCAGCAGTCCCAGGACAGGGAGGGGGTTTTTT
TRBV4-3,TRBJ1-2,.,.,CASSQNRDGGYTF,TGCGCCAGCAGCCAAAACAGGGACGGCGGCTACACCTTC
TRBV5-1,TRBJ1-4,.,.,CASSLEGTSNEKLFF,TGCGCCAGCAGCTTGGAGGGGACAAGTAATGAAAAACTGTTTTTT
TRBV2,TRBJ2-3,.,TRBD1,CASSKTGGQDTQYF,TGTGCCAGCAGTAAGACAGGGGGCCAAGATACGCAGTATTTT
TRBV5-4,TRBJ2-5,.,TRBD1,CASSLGGTAQETQYF,TGTGCCAGCAGCTTGGGGGGGACAGCCCAAGAGACCCAGTACTTC
TRBV6-5,TRBJ2-5,.,.,CASTGKETQYF,TGTGCCAGCACGGGGAAGGAGACCCAGTACTTC
TRBV24-1,TRBJ2-3,.,TRBD1,CATSEGTGRADTQYF,TGTGCCACCAGTGAGGGGACAGGGAGGGCAGATACGCAGTATTTT
TRBV6-5,TRBJ1-5,.,.,CASSPYRTDQPQHF,TGTGCCAGCAGTCCCTACAGAACCGATCAGCCCCAGCATTTT
TRBV5-6,TRBJ2-7,.,.,CASSLTSYEQYF,TGTGCCAGCAGCTTGACTAGTTACGAGCAGTACTTC
TRBV2,TRBJ1-2,.,.,CASSEYGGQDGYTF,TGTGCCAGCAGTGAATATGGTGGGCAAGATGGCTACACCTTC
TRBV4-1,TRBJ2-2,medium-sized,.,CASSQGVGAGGELFF,TGCGCCAGCAGCCAAGGGGTGGGGGCTGGCGGGGAGCTGTTTTTT
TRBV14,TRBJ2-7,.,.,CASSQDLVREQYF,TGTGCCAGCAGCCAAGACCTCGTGAGGGAGCAGTACTTC
TRBV18,TRBJ2-7,.,.,CASSPAGAYEQYF,TGTGCCAGCTCACCAGCAGGGGCCTACGAGCAGTACTTC
TRBV7-2,TRBJ2-4,.,.,CASSSQGGGKNIQYF,TGTGCCAGCAGCTCTCAGGGGGGAGGCAAAAACATTCAGTACTTC
TRBV7-9,TRBJ1-1,.,TRBD1,CASSIGTAMNTEAFF,TGTGCCAGCAGCATAGGGACAGCAATGAACACTGAAGCTTTCTTT
TRBV3-1/TRBV3-2,TRBJ1-2,.,TRBD1,CASSRSGQGLYGYTF,TGTGCCAGCAGCCGGTCCGGACAGGGGCTCTATGGCTACACCTTC
TRBV6-2/TRBV6-3,TRBJ2-7,.,.,CASSVTSGGFYEQYF,TGTGCCAGCAGTGTAACTTCTGGAGGCTTCTACGAGCAGTACTTC
TRBV2,TRBJ1-3,.,TRBD1,CASSQGVPAAYEPGNTIYF,TGTGCCAGCAGTCAGGGGGTCCCAGCCGCTTACGAGCCTGGAAACACCATATATTTT
TRBV5-1,TRBJ1-1,.,.,CASGANDLAEAFF,TGCGCCAGCGGGGCAAATGATCTGGCTGAAGCTTTCTTT
TRBV7-2,TRBJ1-5,.,.,CASSFSGTLSNQPQHF,TGTGCCAGCAGCTTTTCCGGGACACTTAGCAATCAGCCCCAGCATTTT
TRBV9,TRBJ2-2,.,TRBD2,CASSVSTSGNTGELFF,TGTGCCAGCAGCGTAAGCACTAGCGGAAACACCGGGGAGCTGTTTTTT
TRBV10-2,TRBJ2-7,once,TRBD1,CASGTGGVEQYF,TGCGCCAGCGGGACAGGGGGCGTCGAGCAGTACTTC
TRBV5-1,TRBJ1-5,.,TRBD1,CASSLAGGDQPQHF,TGCGCCAGCAGCTTGGCAGGGGGCGATCAGCCCCAGCATTTT
TRBV4-3,TRBJ1-1,once,TRBD1,CASSLTRDRDFTEAFF,TGCGCCAGCAGCCTGACCCGGGACAGGGATTTCACTGAAGCTTTCTTT
TRBV21-1,TRBJ2-7,.,.,CASSERTGAPSYEQYF,TGTGCCAGCAGCGAACGGACAGGGGCCCCTTCCTACGAGCAGTACTTC
TRBV5-1,TRBJ1-1,.,.,CASSLQGLPNTEAFF,TGCGCCAGCAGCTTGCAGGGGCTGCCGAACACTGAAGCTTTCTTT
TRBV3-1/TRBV3-2,TRBJ2-7,once,.,CASSTSGGSEQYF,TGTGCCAGCAGTACCTCGGGGGGCAGCGAGCAGTACTTC
TRBV18,TRBJ2-3,.,TRBD2,CASSPGLGTDTQYF,TGTGCCAGCTCACCAGGACTAGGGACAGATACGCAGTATTTT
TRBV10-3,TRBJ2-5,.,TRBD1,CAISESGDSQETQYF,TGTGCCATCAGTGAGTCGGGGGACAGTCAAGAGACCCAGTACTTC
TRBV10-2,TRBJ1-2,.,.,CASSEEFGRVSYGYTF,TGCGCCAGCAGTGAAGAGTTCGGCAGGGTTAGCTATGGCTACACCTTC
TRBV6-2/TRBV6-3,TRBJ1-6,.,.,CASSDRRVRDNSPLHF,TGTGCCAGCAGTGACCGACGGGTCCGGGATAATTCACCCCTCCACTTT
TRBV2,TRBJ2-1,.,TRBD2,CASSPSGGSYNEQFF,TGTGCCAGCAGCCCCAGCGGGGGATCGTACAATGAGCAGTTCTTC
TRBV5-1,TRBJ1-5,.,.,CASSLDPGMGNQPQHF,TGCGCCAGCAGCTTGGACCCGGGTATGGGCAATCAGCCCCAGCATTTT
TRBV19,TRBJ1-1,.,.,CASSITRGTEAFF,TGTGCCAGTAGTATAACAAGGGGGACTGAAGCTTTCTTT
TRBV11-1,TRBJ2-7,once,TRBD2,CASSPHSGGAYEQYF,TGTGCCAGCAGCCCTCATAGCGGGGGAGCCTACGAGCAGTACTTC
TRBV6-1,TRBJ1-6,.,.,CASSDFASFGNSPLHF,TGTGCCAGCAGTGATTTTGCGTCTTTTGGTAATTCACCCCTCCACTTT